This TCR beta chain is from a study of vaccination and CD4 T cells after COVID-19. Study-level results: Convalescent patients had a median roughly 86% of post-vaccine SARS-CoV-2-reactive clones that were detected only after vaccination, not before it.

At the Johns Hopkins FTIC core, DNA taken from cultured CD4+ T cells was sequenced by way of the Oncomine TCR Beta short-read assay. MiXCR, run by TCRdb on the PCR reads, gives a single entry per CDR3 protein. The sample has about 15,000 distinct CDR3 sequences, approximately 55% seen once. The trim removed 4 bases at V and 3 bases at J, leaving 11 bases unmatched. There are 16 residues in the CDR3. Germline V gene data show CDR1 as SEHNR and CDR2 as FQNEAQ (reference sequence). The treatment was: 10-day PBMC culture with coronavirus spike peptide pools or control peptides (ViraFEST assay). After being plated at roughly 2.2 million per well, PBMCs were cultured with about 10 IU/ml IL-2 and around 9.7 ug/ml peptide pools. For this clonotype: What it binds is unknown.

V and J are TRBV7-9 and TRBJ1-2; TRBD1 matches 7 bases. Source: CD4+ T cells from blood, cultured in vitro, taken before SARS-CoV-2 vaccination. This receptor was taken from a human donor who had recovered from COVID-19. In nucleotides, the CDR3 is TGTGCCAGCAGCTCCGCCGGGACAGCGAACCACTATGGCTACACCTTC. It translates to CASSSAGTANHYGYTF.